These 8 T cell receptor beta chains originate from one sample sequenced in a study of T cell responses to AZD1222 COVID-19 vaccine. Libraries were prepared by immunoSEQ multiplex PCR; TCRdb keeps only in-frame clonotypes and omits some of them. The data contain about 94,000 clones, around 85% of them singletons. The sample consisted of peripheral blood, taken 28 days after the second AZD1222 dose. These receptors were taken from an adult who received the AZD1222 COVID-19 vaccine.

The CDR3 DNA reads TGTGCCAGCAGCCGAACGGGGGGGAATTATGGCTACACCTTC. Residues: CASSRTGGNYGYTF. The chain employs TRBV6-5 and TRBJ1-2; tentative D call: TRBD1 (5 bases). V shed 6 bases and J shed 5 bases, with 16 bases lying between them. The germline gives CDR1 MNHEY, CDR2 SVGAGI. The CDR3 is 14 amino acids.

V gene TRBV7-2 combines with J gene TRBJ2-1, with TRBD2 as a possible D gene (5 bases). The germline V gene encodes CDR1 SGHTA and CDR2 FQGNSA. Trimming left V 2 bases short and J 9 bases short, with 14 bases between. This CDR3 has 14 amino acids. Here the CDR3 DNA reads TGTGCCAGCAGCTTAATGGGCTCGAGGGCTGAGCAGTTCTTC. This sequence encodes CASSLMGSRAEQFF.

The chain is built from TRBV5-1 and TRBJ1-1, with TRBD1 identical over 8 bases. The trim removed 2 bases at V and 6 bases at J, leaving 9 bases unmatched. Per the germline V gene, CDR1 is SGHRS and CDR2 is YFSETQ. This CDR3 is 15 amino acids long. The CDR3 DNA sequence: TGCGCCAGCAGCTTTTGGACAGGGAGGAATGCTGAAGCTTTCTTT. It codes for CASSFWTGRNAEAFF.

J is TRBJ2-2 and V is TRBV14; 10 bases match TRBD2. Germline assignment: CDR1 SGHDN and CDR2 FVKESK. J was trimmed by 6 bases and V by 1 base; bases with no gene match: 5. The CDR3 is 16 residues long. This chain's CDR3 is CASSQGLAGVAGELFF. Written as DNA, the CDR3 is TGTGCCAGCAGCCAAGGGCTAGCGGGAGTGGCCGGGGAGCTGTTTTTT. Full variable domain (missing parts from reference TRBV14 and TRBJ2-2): EAGVTQFPSHSVIEKGQTVTLRCDPISGHDNLYWYRRVMGKEIKFLLHFVKESKQDESGMPNNRFLAERTGGTYSTLKVQPAELEDSGVYFCASSQGLAGVAGELFFGEGSRLTVL.

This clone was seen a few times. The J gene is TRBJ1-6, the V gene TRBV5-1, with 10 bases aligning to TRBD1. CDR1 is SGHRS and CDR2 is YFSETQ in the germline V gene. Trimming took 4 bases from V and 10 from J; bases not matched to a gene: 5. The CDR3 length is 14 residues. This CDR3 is CASSPDRGLSPLHF. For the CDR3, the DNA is TGCGCCAGCAGCCCCGACAGGGGGCTGTCACCCCTCCACTTT.

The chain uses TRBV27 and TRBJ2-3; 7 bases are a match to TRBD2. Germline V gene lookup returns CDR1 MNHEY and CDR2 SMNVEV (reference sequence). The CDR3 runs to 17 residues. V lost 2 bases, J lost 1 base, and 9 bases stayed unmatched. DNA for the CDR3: TGTGCCAGCAGTTTAAATCCGGGAGGAGTGGGCACAGATACGCAGTATTTT. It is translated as CASSLNPGGVGTDTQYF.

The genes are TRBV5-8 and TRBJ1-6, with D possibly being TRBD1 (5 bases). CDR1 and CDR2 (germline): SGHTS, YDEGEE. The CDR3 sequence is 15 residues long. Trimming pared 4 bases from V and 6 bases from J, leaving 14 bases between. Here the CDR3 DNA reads TGTGCCAGCAGCAGTGTCGGGACCTCTAATTCACCCCTCCACTTT. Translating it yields CASSSVGTSNSPLHF.

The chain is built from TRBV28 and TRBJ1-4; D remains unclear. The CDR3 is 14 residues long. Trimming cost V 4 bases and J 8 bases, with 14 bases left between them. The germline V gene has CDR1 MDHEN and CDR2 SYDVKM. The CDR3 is CASSSARLREKLFF. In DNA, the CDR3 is TGTGCCAGCAGTTCAGCGAGATTGCGAGAAAAACTGTTTTTT.